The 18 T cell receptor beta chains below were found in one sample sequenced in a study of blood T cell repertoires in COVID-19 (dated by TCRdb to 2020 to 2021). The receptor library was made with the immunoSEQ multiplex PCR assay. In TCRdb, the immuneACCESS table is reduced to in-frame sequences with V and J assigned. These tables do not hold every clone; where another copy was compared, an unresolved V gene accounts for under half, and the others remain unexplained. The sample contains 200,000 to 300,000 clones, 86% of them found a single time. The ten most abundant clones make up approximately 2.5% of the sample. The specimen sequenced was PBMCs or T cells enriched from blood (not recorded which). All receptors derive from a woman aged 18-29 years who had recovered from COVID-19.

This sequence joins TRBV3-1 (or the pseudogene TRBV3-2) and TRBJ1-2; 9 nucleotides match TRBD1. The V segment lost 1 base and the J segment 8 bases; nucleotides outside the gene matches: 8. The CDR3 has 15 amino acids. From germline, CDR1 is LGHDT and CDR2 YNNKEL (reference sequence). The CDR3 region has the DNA TGTGCCAGCAGCCAAGTTGGGGGACAGGGATCAGGCTACACCTTC. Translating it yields CASSQVGGQGSGYTF.

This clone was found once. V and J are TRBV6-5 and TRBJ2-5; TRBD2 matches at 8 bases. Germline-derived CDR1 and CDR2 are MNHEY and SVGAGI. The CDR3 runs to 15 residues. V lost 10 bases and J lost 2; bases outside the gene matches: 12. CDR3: CATAKELAVQETQYF. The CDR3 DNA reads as TGTGCCACCGCTAAGGAACTAGCGGTTCAAGAGACCCAGTACTTC.

In DNA form, the CDR3 reads TGTGCCTGGAGTGTAAGGAGGCTGGATGGAAACACCATATATTTT. Its translation: CAWSVRRLDGNTIYF. This sequence joins TRBV30 and TRBJ1-3; D remains unclear. V was clipped by 0 bases and J by 3 bases, with 12 bases between them. CDR3 length equals 15 residues. CDR1 is GTSNPN and CDR2 is SVGIG in the germline V gene (reference sequence). Full variable domain (rest looked up from reference TRBV30 and TRBJ1-3): SQTIHQWPATLVQPVGSPLSLECTVEGTSNPNLYWYRQAAGRGLQLLFYSVGIGQISSEVPQNLSASRPQDRQFILSSKKLLLSDSGFYLCAWSVRRLDGNTIYFGEGSWLTVV.

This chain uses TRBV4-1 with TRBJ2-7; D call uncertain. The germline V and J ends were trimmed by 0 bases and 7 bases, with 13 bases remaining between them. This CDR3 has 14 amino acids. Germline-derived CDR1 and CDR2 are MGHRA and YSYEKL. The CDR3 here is CASSQETRPREQYF. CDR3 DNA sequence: TGCGCCAGCAGCCAAGAGACTCGACCTAGGGAGCAGTACTTC.

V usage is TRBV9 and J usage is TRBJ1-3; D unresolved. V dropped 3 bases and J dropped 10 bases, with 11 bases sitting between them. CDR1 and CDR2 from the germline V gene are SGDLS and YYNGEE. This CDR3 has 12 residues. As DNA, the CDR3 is TGTGCCAGCAGCGGCGGCGGTCGGACCATATATTTT. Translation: CASSGGGRTIYF.

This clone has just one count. The CDR3 DNA reads TGTGCCTGGAGGAACAGGGATTTCTCTGGAAACACCATATATTTT. It yields the protein CAWRNRDFSGNTIYF. The chain combines TRBV30 with TRBJ1-3; D may be TRBD1 (6 bases). The CDR3 length is 15 residues. V was shortened by 3 bases and J by 0 bases, with 12 bases between the two germline ends. CDR1 GTSNPN and CDR2 SVGIG come from the germline V gene (reference sequence).

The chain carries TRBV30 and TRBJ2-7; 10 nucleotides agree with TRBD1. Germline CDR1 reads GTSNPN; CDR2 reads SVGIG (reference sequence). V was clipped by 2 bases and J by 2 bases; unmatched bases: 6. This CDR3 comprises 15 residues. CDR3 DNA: TGTGCCTGGAGTCTTTTTGGACAGGGGGCCTACGAGCAGTACTTC. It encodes CAWSLFGQGAYEQYF.

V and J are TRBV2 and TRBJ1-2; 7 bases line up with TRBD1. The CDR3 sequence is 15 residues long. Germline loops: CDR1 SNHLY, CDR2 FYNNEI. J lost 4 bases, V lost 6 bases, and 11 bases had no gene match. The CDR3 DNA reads TGTGCCAGCAGGCGTGTTGGACAGGCCACCTATGGCTACACCTTC. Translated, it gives CASRRVGQATYGYTF.

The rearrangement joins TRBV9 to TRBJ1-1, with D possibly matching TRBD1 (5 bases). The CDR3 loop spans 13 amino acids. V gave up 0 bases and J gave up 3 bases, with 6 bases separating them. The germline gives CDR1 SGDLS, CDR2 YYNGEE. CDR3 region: CASSVARDTEAFF. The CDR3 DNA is TGTGCCAGCAGCGTAGCCAGGGACACTGAAGCTTTCTTT.

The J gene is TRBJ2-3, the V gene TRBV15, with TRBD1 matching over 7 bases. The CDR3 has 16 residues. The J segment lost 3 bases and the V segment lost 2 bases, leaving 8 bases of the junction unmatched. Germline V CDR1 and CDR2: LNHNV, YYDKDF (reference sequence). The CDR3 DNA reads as TGTGCCACCAGCAGAAGACAGGGTTATTTAACAGATACGCAGTATTTT. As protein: CATSRRQGYLTDTQYF. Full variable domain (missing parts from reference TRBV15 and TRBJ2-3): DAMVIQNPRYQVTQFGKPVTLSCSQTLNHNVMYWYQQKSSQAPKLLFHYYDKDFNNEADTPDNFQSRRPNTSFCFLDIRSPGLGDTAMYLCATSRRQGYLTDTQYFGPGTRLTVL.

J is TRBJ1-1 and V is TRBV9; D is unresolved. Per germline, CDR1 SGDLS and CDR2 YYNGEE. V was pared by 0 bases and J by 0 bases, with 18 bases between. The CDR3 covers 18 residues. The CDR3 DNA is TGTGCCAGCAGCGTAGACCCGGGATTTTATAACATGAACACTGAAGCTTTCTTT. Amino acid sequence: CASSVDPGFYNMNTEAFF.

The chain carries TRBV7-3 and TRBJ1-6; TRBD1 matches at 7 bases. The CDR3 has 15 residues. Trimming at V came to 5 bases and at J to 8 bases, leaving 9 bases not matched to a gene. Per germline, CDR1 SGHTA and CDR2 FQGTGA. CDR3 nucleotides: TGTGCCAGCAGCCCCCGCGCCAGGGGGGATTCACCCCTCCACTTT. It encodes CASSPRARGDSPLHF.

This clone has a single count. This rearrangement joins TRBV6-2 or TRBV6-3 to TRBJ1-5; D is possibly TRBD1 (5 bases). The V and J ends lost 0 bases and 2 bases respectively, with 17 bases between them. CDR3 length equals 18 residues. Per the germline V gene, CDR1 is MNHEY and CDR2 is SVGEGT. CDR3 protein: CASSYSGRRGGGNQPQHF. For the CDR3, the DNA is TGTGCCAGCAGTTACTCGGGACGGAGGGGAGGGGGCAATCAGCCCCAGCATTTT.

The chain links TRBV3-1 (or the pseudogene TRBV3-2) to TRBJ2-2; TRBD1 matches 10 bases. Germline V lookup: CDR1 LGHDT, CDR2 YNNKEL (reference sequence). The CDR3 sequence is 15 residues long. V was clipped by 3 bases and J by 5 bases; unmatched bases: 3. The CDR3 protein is CASSHRDRGTGELFF. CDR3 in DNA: TGTGCCAGCAGCCACCGGGACAGGGGAACCGGGGAGCTGTTTTTT.

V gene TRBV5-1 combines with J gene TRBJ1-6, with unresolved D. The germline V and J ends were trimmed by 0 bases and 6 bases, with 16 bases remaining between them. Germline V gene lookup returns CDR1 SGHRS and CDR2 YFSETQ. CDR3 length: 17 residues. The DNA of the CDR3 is TGCGCCAGCAGCTTGGATGGCCTAGGGAGTTTTAATTCACCCCTCCACTTT. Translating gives CASSLDGLGSFNSPLHF.

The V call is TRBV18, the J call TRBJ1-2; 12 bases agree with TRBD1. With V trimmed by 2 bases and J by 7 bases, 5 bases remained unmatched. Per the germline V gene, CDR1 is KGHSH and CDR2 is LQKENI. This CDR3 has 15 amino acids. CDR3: CASSPGTGGVSGYTF. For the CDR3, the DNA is TGTGCCAGCTCACCAGGGACAGGGGGCGTTAGTGGCTACACCTTC. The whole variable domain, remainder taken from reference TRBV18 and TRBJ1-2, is NAGVMQNPRHLVRRRGQEARLRCSPMKGHSHVYWYRQLPEEGLKFMVYLQKENIIDESGMPKERFSAEFPKEGPSILRIQQVVRGDSAAYFCASSPGTGGVSGYTFGSGTRLTVV.

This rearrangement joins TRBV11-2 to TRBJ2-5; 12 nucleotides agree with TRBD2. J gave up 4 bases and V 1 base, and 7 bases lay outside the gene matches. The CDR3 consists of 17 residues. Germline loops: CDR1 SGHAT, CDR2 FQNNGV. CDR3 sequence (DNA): TGTGCCAGCAGCTTAGCTAGCGGGGGGGCCTTAGGAGAGACCCAGTACTTC. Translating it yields CASSLASGGALGETQYF.

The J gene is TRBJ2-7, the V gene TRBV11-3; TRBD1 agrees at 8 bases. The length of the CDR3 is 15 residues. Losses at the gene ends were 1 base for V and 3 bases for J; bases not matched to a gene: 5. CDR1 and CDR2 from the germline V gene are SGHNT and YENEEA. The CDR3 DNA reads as TGTGCCAGCAGCTTAGGTGGGACAGGAAGCTACGAGCAGTACTTC. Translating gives CASSLGGTGSYEQYF.